This T cell receptor (beta chain) was obtained from a study of blood T cell repertoires in COVID-19. Study-wide background: Some COVID-19 samples were acute and others convalescent; all came from the United States, Italy and Spain. From T cells, B-cell-depleted T cells, or PBMCs came the material, which was cDNA or gDNA.

Sequencing used immunoSEQ multiplex PCR; TCRdb keeps in-frame clones, though not all of them. The repertoire holds over 300,000 clones, with 70% to 90% as singletons. The V gene lost 2 bases and the J gene lost 7 bases, with 8 bases spanning the gap. Germline assignment: CDR1 SGHTA and CDR2 FQGNSA. The CDR3 runs 12 residues. The chain links TRBV7-2 to TRBJ2-5; D might be TRBD1 (5 bases). The TCR was taken from a young man who had recovered from COVID-19. The sample comprised peripheral blood. The CDR3 coding sequence is TGTGCCAGCAGCTTAACAGGTTTGACCCAGTACTTC. Translating it yields CASSLTGLTQYF.